A selection of T cell receptor beta chains follows, all from one sample in a study of vaccination effects on CD4 cells after COVID-19. Generated by immunoSEQ multiplex PCR, the TCRdb table keeps only in-frame clones and is missing some. In the table there are approximately 45,000 clones, around 76% of which are singletons. Their antigens remain unidentified. The input for sequencing was CD4+ T cells from PBMCs cultured without peptide, taken before COVID-19 vaccination. Source of these receptors: a human donor who had a prior SARS-CoV-2 infection. The CDR3 runs from the conserved cysteine through the conserved F or W. D genes are given only for firm matches. Expanded clones are given a class, and other clones once, few, many or no size at all.

D gene	V gene	J gene	clone size	CDR3 DNA	CDR3 protein
.	TRBV24-1	TRBJ2-6	.	TGTGCCACCAGTGATTTTAGGGGTTCTGGGGCCAACGTCCTGACTTTC	CATSDFRGSGANVLTF
.	TRBV11-1	TRBJ2-7	once	TGTGCCAGCAGCTTAGCGCTCAGGTTGGGAGTATCCTACGAGCAGTACTTC	CASSLALRLGVSYEQYF
TRBD2	TRBV30	TRBJ2-1	.	TGTGCCTGGACCGCTATGGTAGCGGGAGACAATGAGCAGTTCTTC	CAWTAMVAGDNEQFF
.	TRBV4-3	TRBJ1-5	few	TGCGCCAGCAGCCAAGCATGGGGCGGGCAGCCCCAGCATTTT	CASSQAWGGQPQHF
TRBD1	TRBV5-6	TRBJ2-5	few	TGTGCCAGCTTGCGGACAGGGATAGAGACCCAGTACTTC	CASLRTGIETQYF
TRBD2	TRBV5-1	TRBJ2-5	.	TGCGCCAGCAGCTTGAAGACTAGCGGGAGCTACCAAGAGACCCAGTACTTC	CASSLKTSGSYQETQYF
.	TRBV15	TRBJ2-7	.	TGTGCCACCAGCAGAGATTGGGATGGGGGCTACGAGCAGTACTTC	CATSRDWDGGYEQYF
.	TRBV18	TRBJ1-5	.	TGTGCCAGCTCCCGAACATGGGAGGGCAATCAGCCCCAGCATTTT	CASSRTWEGNQPQHF
TRBD1	TRBV27	TRBJ1-2	.	TGTGCCAGCAGTTCAGGGGGGCATAACTATGGCTACACCTTC	CASSSGGHNYGYTF
.	TRBV11-3	TRBJ1-2	.	TGTACCAGCAGCTTATTGAACTATGGCTACACCTTC	CTSSLLNYGYTF
.	TRBV5-1	TRBJ2-7	.	TGCGCCAGCAGCCCGGACCTGCACGCGGTCGAGCAGTACTTC	CASSPDLHAVEQYF
.	TRBV27	TRBJ1-5	.	TGTGCCAGCAGTTTAATGGGGGACTATCAGCCCCAGCATTTT	CASSLMGDYQPQHF
.	TRBV6-6	TRBJ2-5	.	TGTGCCAGCAGTTCAATTACAGGGAACCCAGAGACCCAGTACTTC	CASSSITGNPETQYF
TRBD1	TRBV5-1	TRBJ2-2	.	TGCGCCAGCAGCTTGGAGGGGGCCGACACCGGGGAGCTGTTTTTT	CASSLEGADTGELFF